Below, 31 T cell receptor beta chains from the same sample are listed, as sequenced in a study of human T cells and chemical hapten exposure. A single record per CDR3 protein comes from TCRdb applying MiXCR to the RACE reads. Of 85,000 to 120,000 distinct CDR3 sequences listed, around 12% are singletons. Sample time point: pre-sensitization, week 0. Treatment of the sample: therapeutic diphenylcyclopropenone sensitization with weekly scalp DPC. The sequenced sample was whole blood, obtained in connection with sensitization to the hapten diphenylcyclopropenone (DPC). The receptors stem from a woman aged 50 to 60 with alopecia areata. Some clones in this sample may be carry-over from other donors' samples.

This clonotype was seen ten or more times. V is TRBV20-1 and J is TRBJ2-7, with D perhaps TRBD2 (6 bases). The CDR3 extends over 17 amino acids. With 3 bases removed from V and 6 bases from J, the gap between germline ends came to 27 bases. CDR1 is DFQATT, CDR2 SNEGSKA, per germline (reference sequence). CDR3 bases: TGCAGTGCTAGCTCCTCGGGGGACCGATCGTCCGGGGGCGAGCAGTACTTC. Its translation: CSASSSGDRSSGGEQYF.

V usage is TRBV18 and J usage is TRBJ2-5, with 8 positions matching TRBD2. From germline, CDR1 is KGHSH and CDR2 LQKENI. V was clipped by 2 bases and J by 0 bases; unmatched bases: 2. This CDR3 has 15 amino acids. CDR3 nucleotides: TGTGCCAGCTCACCAGGCGGGGGGAACCAAGAGACCCAGTACTTC. Its translation: CASSPGGGNQETQYF.

The rearrangement uses TRBV12-3 or TRBV12-4 and TRBJ2-2; D is ambiguous. Trimming stripped 1 base from V and 6 bases from J, with 9 bases between. The CDR3 is 14 amino acids. CDR3 bases: TGTGCCAGCAGTTTAGAAGGGCTTGCCGGGGAGCTGTTTTTT. This gives the protein CASSLEGLAGELFF.

This clonotype was counted ten times or more. The V call is TRBV12-3 or TRBV12-4, the J call TRBJ1-1, with D hard to call. Trimming took off 6 bases at V and 5 bases at J, with 10 bases between the two ends. This CDR3 is built from 12 residues. The CDR3 here is CASSREITEAFF. The DNA of the CDR3 is TGTGCCAGCAGCCGGGAGATAACTGAAGCTTTCTTT.

The V and J genes are TRBV3-1 and TRBJ2-1, with D possibly TRBD1 on 6 matching bases. Trimming pared 2 bases from V and 6 bases from J, leaving 20 bases between. The CDR3 contains 17 residues. Germline CDR1 reads LGHDT; CDR2 reads YNNKEL (reference sequence). The CDR3 reads CASSQLTGTPRPNEQFF. The CDR3 nucleotides are TGTGCCAGCAGCCAATTAACCGGGACACCTCGACCCAATGAGCAGTTCTTC.

This clonotype has just a few counts. This chain connects TRBV12-3 or TRBV12-4 to TRBJ2-3, with TRBD2 matching over 9 bases. CDR3 size: 17 residues. V dropped 5 bases and J dropped 4; count of bases not matched to a gene: 13. The CDR3 bases are TGTGCCAGCAGTCCCCGGGGAGGCGGGGGGGCGTCAGATACGCAGTATTTT. It encodes CASSPRGGGGASDTQYF.

This clonotype was seen a handful of times. This chain uses TRBV6-1 with TRBJ1-1; 7 bases map to TRBD1. CDR1 MNHNS and CDR2 SASEGT come from the germline V gene. There are 16 residues in the CDR3. J was trimmed by 0 bases and V by 5 bases; bases with no gene match: 9. The CDR3 protein is CASSYRGGYMNTEAFF. As DNA, the CDR3 is TGTGCCAGCAGTTACAGGGGAGGGTACATGAACACTGAAGCTTTCTTT.

This clonotype was detected a few times. The chain joins TRBV5-1 to TRBJ2-1, with 11 bases fitting TRBD2. The germline gives CDR1 SGHRS, CDR2 YFSETQ. V gave up 4 bases and J gave up 8 bases; unmatched junction bases: 8. The CDR3 is made up of 15 amino acids. CDR3: CASSLVTSGSHEQFF. For the CDR3, the DNA is TGCGCCAGCAGCCTTGTTACTAGCGGGAGTCATGAGCAGTTCTTC. Supplemented by reference TRBV5-1 and TRBJ2-1, the full variable domain reads KAGVTQTPRYLIKTRGQQVTLSCSPISGHRSVSWYQQTPGQGLQFLFEYFSETQRNKGNFPGRFSGRQFSNSRSEMNVSTLELGDSALYLCASSLVTSGSHEQFFGPGTRLTVL.

This clonotype turned up a few times. The chain links TRBV2 to TRBJ2-1; D is undetermined. The CDR3 has 12 residues. Germline V CDR1 and CDR2: SNHLY, FYNNEI. Trimming cost V 4 bases and J 10 bases, with 11 bases left between them. The CDR3 here is CASSAQWREQFF. CDR3 coding DNA: TGTGCCAGCAGTGCCCAATGGCGCGAGCAGTTCTTC.

V is TRBV6-6 and J is TRBJ2-6; 8 bases match TRBD1. Germline CDR1 is MNHNY and CDR2 is SVGAGI (reference sequence). This CDR3 region has 17 residues. The V and J ends lost 6 bases and 0 bases, in that order; junction bases with no gene match: 7. CDR3 DNA: TGTGCCAGCAGCCAGGACAGGGCCGTCTCTGGGGCCAACGTCCTGACTTTC. This encodes CASSQDRAVSGANVLTF.

The chain employs TRBV12-3 or TRBV12-4 and TRBJ2-7; a possible D gene is TRBD1 (6 bases). This CDR3 region has 13 residues. V was pared by 7 bases and J by 4 bases, with 14 bases between. CDR3 loop: CASKLSGEYEQYF. The CDR3 nucleotides are TGTGCCAGCAAGCTTTCAGGGGAGTACGAGCAGTACTTC.

The chain couples TRBV5-4 to TRBJ1-3; D is unresolved. Trimming shortened V by 1 base and J by 1 base, and 9 bases separated the two germline ends. The CDR3 totals 15 residues. CDR1 and CDR2 (germline): SGHNT, YYREEE (reference sequence). The CDR3 sequence: CASSLIGSSGNTIYF. CDR3 coding DNA: TGTGCCAGCAGCTTGATCGGATCTTCTGGAAACACCATATATTTT.

This clonotype was found a few times. The chain is built from TRBV7-2 and TRBJ1-3; D unresolved. Looked up from germline, CDR1 is SGHTA and CDR2 is FQGNSA. The length of the CDR3 is 16 residues. The ends were cut back, 1 base at V and 0 bases at J, with 10 bases in the middle. This CDR3 reads CASSLGPRGSGNTIYF. The DNA of the CDR3 is TGTGCCAGCAGCTTAGGCCCGAGAGGCTCTGGAAACACCATATATTTT. Supplemented by reference TRBV7-2 and TRBJ1-3, the full variable domain reads GAGVSQSPSNKVTEKGKDVELRCDPISGHTALYWYRQSLGQGLEFLIYFQGNSAPDKSGLPSDRFSAERTGGSVSTLTIQRTQQEDSAVYLCASSLGPRGSGNTIYFGEGSWLTVV.

The J gene is TRBJ1-1, the V gene TRBV20-1; 7 nucleotides align to TRBD1. Losses at the gene ends were 5 bases for V and 3 bases for J; bases not matched to a gene: 0. The CDR3 has 11 amino acids. Germline V gene lookup returns CDR1 DFQATT and CDR2 SNEGSKA (reference sequence). CDR3 residues: CSADRDTEAFF. The DNA for the CDR3 is TGCAGTGCTGACAGGGACACTGAAGCTTTCTTT.

The V gene is TRBV28, the J gene TRBJ1-1; D perhaps matches TRBD1 (6 bases). V was clipped by 3 bases and J by 8 bases, with 19 bases between them. The germline V gene has CDR1 MDHEN and CDR2 SYDVKM. CDR3 length equals 15 residues. The CDR3 DNA reads as TGTGCCAGCAGTTTTCAAGATAGCAGGGGCGGGGAAGCTTTCTTT. Its protein is CASSFQDSRGGEAFF.

The gene calls are TRBV7-7 and TRBJ2-2; 13 positions agree with TRBD2. The CDR3 has 16 amino acids. J lost 8 bases, V lost 5 bases, and 8 bases had no gene match. Germline assignment: CDR1 SSHAT and CDR2 FNYEAQ (reference sequence). CDR3 DNA sequence: TGTGCCAGCAGCGCTACTAGCGGGAGGGCCTTAGGGGAGCTGTTTTTT. Protein product: CASSATSGRALGELFF.

This clonotype was recorded a few times. The chain joins TRBV28 to TRBJ1-2; D remains ambiguous. V lost 2 bases, J lost 1 base, and 5 bases lay in between. Per the germline V gene, CDR1 is MDHEN and CDR2 is SYDVKM. The CDR3 is 13 amino acids. CDR3: CASSLRVNYGYTF. CDR3 in DNA: TGTGCCAGCAGTTTACGAGTTAACTATGGCTACACCTTC.

This clonotype was observed a handful of times. The chain couples TRBV19 to TRBJ2-1; D uncertain. Germline CDR1 is LNHDA and CDR2 is SQIVND (reference sequence). With 7 bases removed from V and 0 bases from J, the gap between germline ends came to 16 bases. The CDR3 spans 16 residues. CDR3 protein: CASTPTGGVSYNEQFF. The CDR3 coding sequence is TGTGCCAGTACCCCGACTGGCGGCGTCTCCTACAATGAGCAGTTCTTC.

The rearrangement uses TRBV5-6 and TRBJ1-5, with D tentatively TRBD1 (5 bases). Germline CDR1 and CDR2: SGHDT and YYEEEE. The CDR3 is 13 residues long. Trimming shortened V by 2 bases and J by 7 bases, and 10 bases separated the two germline ends. The CDR3 DNA reads as TGTGCCAGCAGCTTATCGGGGGAGCAGCCCCAGCATTTT. This gives the protein CASSLSGEQPQHF.

This clonotype was seen more than once but under ten times. The V and J genes are TRBV6-4 and TRBJ2-2; 8 bases map to TRBD1. Trimming took 5 bases from V and 4 from J; bases not matched to a gene: 3. Germline loops: CDR1 MRHNA, CDR2 SNTAGT. This CDR3 comprises 14 residues. The CDR3 is CASSQGAVTGELFF. The CDR3 region has the DNA TGTGCCAGCAGTCAGGGGGCTGTCACCGGGGAGCTGTTTTTT.

On this clonotype: Relative to the germline gene, one junction end is altered; a read error may explain this. The chain couples TRBV20-1 to TRBJ1-1; no definite D call. From germline, CDR1 is DFQATT and CDR2 SNEGSKA (reference sequence). This CDR3 is built from 14 residues. This chain's CDR3 is CSVRLPGENTEAFF. The CDR3 nucleotides are TGCAGTGTTAGATTGCCCGGCGAGAACACTGAAGCTTTCTTT.

This clonotype has at least ten counts. The genes are TRBV5-4 and TRBJ2-3, with D possibly TRBD2 on 5 matching bases. V lost 2 bases and J 4 bases, leaving 14 bases between the germline ends. Germline loops: CDR1 SGHNT, CDR2 YYREEE (reference sequence). This CDR3 is 15 amino acids long. CDR3 region: CASSLGLPGADTQYF. CDR3 DNA: TGTGCCAGCAGCTTAGGTCTACCCGGGGCAGATACGCAGTATTTT.

This clonotype was seen many times. The rearrangement joins TRBV7-6 to TRBJ2-3, with D uncertain. In germline, CDR1 is SGHVS, CDR2 FNYEAQ. This CDR3 comprises 12 residues. Deletions cut 2 bases from V and 6 bases from J, with 6 bases between. In nucleotides, the CDR3 is TGTGCCAGCAGCTTACTTCAGGATACGCAGTATTTT. It translates to CASSLLQDTQYF.

The table lists this clonotype with many counts. This chain links TRBV18 with TRBJ2-3, with 9 positions matching TRBD2. The CDR3 has 17 residues. The germline CDR1 and CDR2 sequences are KGHSH and LQKENI. Losses at the gene ends were 0 bases for V and 8 bases for J; bases not matched to a gene: 12. The CDR3 nucleotides read TGTGCCAGCTCACCACCGGTTGGCGGGGGGGCCCTGGTTACGCAGTATTTT. Encoded protein: CASSPPVGGGALVTQYF.

This chain joins TRBV6-5 and TRBJ2-1, with D perhaps matching TRBD2 (5 bases). This CDR3 is 16 amino acids long. Germline values: CDR1 MNHEY, CDR2 SVGAGI. V was clipped by 1 base and J by 6 bases, with 16 bases between them. DNA for the CDR3: TGTGCCAGCAGTTACTTGCTTGGCGGGCGAGGCAATGAGCAGTTCTTC. This codes for CASSYLLGGRGNEQFF.

In this sample, this clonotype turned up a few times. The rearrangement links TRBV6-5 to TRBJ2-3; no reliable D call. V lost 0 bases and J 0 bases, leaving 10 bases between the germline ends. CDR3 length: 16 residues. Germline V lookup: CDR1 MNHEY, CDR2 SVGAGI. CDR3 sequence: CASSYSNFPSTDTQYF. Written as DNA, the CDR3 is TGTGCCAGCAGTTACTCGAACTTCCCTAGCACAGATACGCAGTATTTT.

This clonotype was observed many times. This chain uses TRBV6-1 with TRBJ2-6; a weak D match, TRBD1 (6 bases). The V gene's germline CDR1 is MNHNS and CDR2 SASEGT. With 2 bases removed from V and 2 bases from J, the gap between germline ends came to 16 bases. The CDR3 runs to 18 residues. The CDR3 DNA reads TGTGCCAGCAGTGAACGACTGATGGGGGCGACTGGGGCCAACGTCCTGACTTTC. Amino acid sequence: CASSERLMGATGANVLTF.

This clonotype was detected ten times or more. The chain combines TRBV12-3 or TRBV12-4 with TRBJ2-2; 7 bases fit TRBD2. There are 15 residues in the CDR3. After removal of 3 bases from V and 5 bases from J, the junction contained 6 bases not matched to a gene. The CDR3 region has the DNA TGTGCCAGCAGTTTTTTGGCGGGAGAGACCGGGGAGCTGTTTTTT. Translated: CASSFLAGETGELFF.

This clonotype was seen only a few times. The chain links TRBV6-1 to TRBJ2-7; a possible D gene is TRBD2 (7 bases). V lost 11 bases to trimming and J lost 0 bases, with 17 bases between them. Germline-derived CDR1 and CDR2 are MNHNS and SASEGT. This CDR3 contains 14 residues. This chain's CDR3 is CASRPGGASYEQYF. The CDR3 DNA reads as TGTGCCTCCAGGCCGGGGGGCGCCTCCTACGAGCAGTACTTC.

The table lists this clonotype with a few counts. V usage is TRBV6-5 and J usage is TRBJ1-5; D call uncertain. CDR1 and CDR2 (germline): MNHEY, SVGAGI. V lost 5 bases and J 4 bases, leaving 9 bases between the germline ends. This CDR3 spans 13 amino acids. This CDR3 is CASSTTANQPQHF. The DNA for the CDR3 is TGTGCCAGCAGTACAACAGCAAATCAGCCCCAGCATTTT.

This clonotype has more than one count but fewer than ten. The chain joins TRBV7-2 to TRBJ2-3, with TRBD2 matching 7 bases. Per germline, CDR1 SGHTA and CDR2 FQGNSA. The length of the CDR3 is 16 residues. The V gene end was trimmed by 5 bases and the J gene end by 4 bases; junction bases not matched to a gene: 12. CDR3 nucleotide sequence: TGTGCCAGCAGCCTTAGCGGGTATCTCGCCTCAGATACGCAGTATTTT. This translates into CASSLSGYLASDTQYF.